The rows below give T cell receptor beta chains drawn from one sample of a study of Graves' ophthalmopathy and Graves' hyperthyroidism. TCRdb processed the multiplex PCR reads anew with MiXCR; each CDR3 protein has one entry. This sample yields fewer than 400,000 distinct CDR3 sequences, of which around 19% are seen a single time; 1.6% belongs to the top ten. Sequencing was carried out using peripheral blood. The origin of the receptors is a woman aged 18-29 years with Graves' ophthalmopathy. Each CDR3 is given with its conserved first and last residue. The order of the fields is V gene, CDR3 length, CDR3 protein.

v_gene: TRBV12-3/TRBV12-4
len: 21
CDR3aa: CASSFSLPGTARGGGNQPQHF

v_gene: TRBV30
len: 17
CDR3aa: CAWSGSRTGSVNSPLHF

v_gene: TRBV12-3/TRBV12-4
len: 16
CDR3aa: CASCRVGKGSNTEAFF

v_gene: TRBV6-5
len: 15
CDR3aa: CASSYSNPLNTEAFF

v_gene: TRBV25-1
len: 15
CDR3aa: CASSDSPGQGPEQYF

v_gene: TRBV12-3/TRBV12-4
len: 15
CDR3aa: CASSPPGTGPGELFF

v_gene: TRBV7-7
len: 20
CDR3aa: CASSFHPPRREREVNYEQYF

v_gene: TRBV5-4
len: 18
CDR3aa: CASSLNPFGGAGANVLTF

v_gene: TRBV7-8
len: 15
CDR3aa: CATSDGGGRTYEQYF

v_gene: TRBV7-3
len: 15
CDR3aa: CASSLQGALPYEQYF

v_gene: TRBV12-3/TRBV12-4
len: 17
CDR3aa: CASSPPSSGSNGETQYF

v_gene: TRBV15
len: 15
CDR3aa: CATSRYGTGSVEQYF

v_gene: TRBV3-1
len: 14
CDR3aa: CASIQEGGPYEQYF

v_gene: TRBV28
len: 15
CDR3aa: CASSSGELGLYEQYF

v_gene: TRBV4-2
len: 18
CDR3aa: CASSQGIRGRGAKNIQYF

v_gene: TRBV6-1
len: 16
CDR3aa: CASRTRTQGRQETQYF

v_gene: TRBV2
len: 12
CDR3aa: CASSERGYGQYF

v_gene: TRBV27
len: 14
CDR3aa: CASSFGTDNTEAFF

v_gene: TRBV6-1
len: 14
CDR3aa: CASSEDPGNTEAFF

v_gene: TRBV20-1
len: 15
CDR3aa: CSARDAGTHQETQYF

v_gene: TRBV13
len: 14
CDR3aa: CASSLEGQGSEQYF

v_gene: TRBV27
len: 15
CDR3aa: CASSTVTGRNTEAFF

v_gene: TRBV2
len: 17
CDR3aa: CARGQGALVPGANVLTF

v_gene: TRBV12-3/TRBV12-4
len: 13
CDR3aa: CASSFWGKTEAFF

v_gene: TRBV28
len: 15
CDR3aa: CASTATGSPTGELFF

v_gene: TRBV6-1
len: 14
CDR3aa: CASKFQGAQETQYF

v_gene: TRBV4-3
len: 13
CDR3aa: CASSPGQNQPQHF

v_gene: TRBV27
len: 13
CDR3aa: CASSKREGNTIYF

v_gene: TRBV4-2
len: 15
CDR3aa: CASNPGLAGAREQYF

v_gene: TRBV24-1
len: 12
CDR3aa: CATSDSFYEQYF

v_gene: TRBV20-1
len: 13
CDR3aa: CSASGGATYEQYF

v_gene: TRBV20-1
len: 16
CDR3aa: CSARDVGDRATGELFF

v_gene: TRBV6-1
len: 13
CDR3aa: CASVTGDNQPQHF

v_gene: TRBV14
len: 14
CDR3aa: CASSPSYFNQPQHF

v_gene: TRBV19
len: 15
CDR3aa: CACSSGGGTRETQYF

v_gene: TRBV7-8
len: 13
CDR3aa: CASSPGLTGELFF

v_gene: TRBV7-2
len: 16
CDR3aa: CASSSRLAGGVETQYF

v_gene: TRBV11-2
len: 16
CDR3aa: CASSLSGADYTYGYTF

v_gene: TRBV19
len: 13
CDR3aa: CASWDRVDTEAFF

v_gene: TRBV5-1
len: 15
CDR3aa: CASSSTQGVFTEAFF

v_gene: TRBV5-1
len: 11
CDR3aa: CASRTGNEQYF

v_gene: TRBV4-3
len: 16
CDR3aa: CASSQSWDSHAETQYF

v_gene: TRBV19
len: 13
CDR3aa: CASQEGPQETQYF

v_gene: TRBV5-4
len: 16
CDR3aa: CASSLRVGGFNQPQHF

v_gene: TRBV6-1
len: 11
CDR3aa: CASIDLGALHF

v_gene: TRBV4-3
len: 16
CDR3aa: CASSQGRGPTGHEQYF

v_gene: TRBV12-3/TRBV12-4
len: 15
CDR3aa: CASSSTPGLNTEAFF

v_gene: TRBV6-2/TRBV6-3
len: 16
CDR3aa: CASLGLAGASSYEQYF

v_gene: TRBV19
len: 15
CDR3aa: CASSGQGANNQPQHF

v_gene: TRBV7-2
len: 15
CDR3aa: CASSSRGTGGYGYTF